The clone carrying this T cell receptor beta chain was counted only a few times. Its antigen remains unidentified. TCRbeta library construction was performed incorporating unique molecular identifiers. TCRdb reanalysed the PCR reads using MiXCR and keeps one entry per CDR3 protein. This table has 130,000 to 150,000 distinct CDR3 sequences, about 9% appearing once. This sample is part of a study of T-cell reconstitution after alpha-beta-depleted transplantation in children. Study-level points and caveats: Diversity and T-cell counts at one year after transplant derived mostly from new T cells. As was reported, about two months after transplant, alpha-beta T cells came from several hundred expanded graft clones.

The CDR3 length is 15 residues. CDR1 LNHDA and CDR2 SQIVND come from the germline V gene (reference sequence). Trimming removed 3 bases from V and 0 bases from J, with 8 bases in between. The chain couples TRBV19 to TRBJ1-4, with unresolved D. The sequencing here drew on PBMCs, mostly from graft donor cells, taken 180 days after TCRalphabeta/CD19-depleted stem cell transplant. This receptor was identified in a female patient aged 2-10 years who had a stem cell transplant for congenital amegakaryocytic thrombocytopenia, so the T cells may come from the graft donor. CDR3 coding DNA: TGTGCCAGTAGTATCCTTACGTCAACTAATGAAAAACTGTTTTTT. Amino acid sequence: CASSILTSTNEKLFF.